This T cell receptor beta chain was captured in a study of T cell changes during pregnancy in multiple sclerosis. This table comes from immunoSEQ multiplex PCR, and its TCRdb copy is limited to in-frame clones, with some not included. The sample lists about 110,000 clones, less than 95% occurring once. This CDR3 region has 15 residues. Deletions cut 4 bases from V and 2 bases from J, with 12 bases between. Germline V gene sequence: CDR1 SGHNT, CDR2 YYREEE (reference sequence). The material sequenced was peripheral blood, taken in the third trimester of pregnancy. The origin of this receptor is a female donor in good health, enrolled as a control in a pregnancy study. This rearrangement joins TRBV5-4 to TRBJ1-4, with a tentative D call TRBD1 (6 bases). The CDR3, as DNA: TGTGCCAGCAGCCGGACAGCCGGGACTAATGAAAAACTGTTTTTT. The encoded protein is CASSRTAGTNEKLFF.